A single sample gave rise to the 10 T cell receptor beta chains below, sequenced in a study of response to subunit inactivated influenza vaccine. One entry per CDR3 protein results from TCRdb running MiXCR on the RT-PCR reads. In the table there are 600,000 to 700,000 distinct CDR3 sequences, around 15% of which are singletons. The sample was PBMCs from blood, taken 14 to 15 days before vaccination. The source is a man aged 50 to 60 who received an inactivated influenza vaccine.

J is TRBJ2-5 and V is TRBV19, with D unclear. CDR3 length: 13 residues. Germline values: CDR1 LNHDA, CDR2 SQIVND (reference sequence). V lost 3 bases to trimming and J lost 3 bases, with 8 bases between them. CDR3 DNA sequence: TGTGCCAGTAGTATTGGTCACAAAGAGACCCAGTACTTC. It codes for CASSIGHKETQYF.

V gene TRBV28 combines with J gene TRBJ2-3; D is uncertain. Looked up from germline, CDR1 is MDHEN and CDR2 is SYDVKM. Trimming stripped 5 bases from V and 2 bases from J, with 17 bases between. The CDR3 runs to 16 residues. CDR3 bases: TGTGCCAGCAGTCTACCCTCTGCGGAGAACACAGATACGCAGTATTTT. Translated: CASSLPSAENTDTQYF.

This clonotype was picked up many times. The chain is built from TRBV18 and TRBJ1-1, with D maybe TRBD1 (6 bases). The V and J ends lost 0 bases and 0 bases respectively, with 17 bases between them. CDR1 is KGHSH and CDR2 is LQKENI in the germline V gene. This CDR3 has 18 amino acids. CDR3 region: CASSPPGASGTMNTEAFF. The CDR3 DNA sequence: TGTGCCAGCTCACCACCGGGAGCTTCAGGGACAATGAACACTGAAGCTTTCTTT.

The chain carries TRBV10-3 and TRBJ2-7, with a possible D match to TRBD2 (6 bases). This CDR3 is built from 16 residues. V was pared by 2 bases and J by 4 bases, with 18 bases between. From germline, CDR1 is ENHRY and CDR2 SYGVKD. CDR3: CAISEPRGGALYEQYF. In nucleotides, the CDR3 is TGTGCCATCAGTGAGCCGAGGGGAGGAGCTCTATACGAGCAGTACTTC.

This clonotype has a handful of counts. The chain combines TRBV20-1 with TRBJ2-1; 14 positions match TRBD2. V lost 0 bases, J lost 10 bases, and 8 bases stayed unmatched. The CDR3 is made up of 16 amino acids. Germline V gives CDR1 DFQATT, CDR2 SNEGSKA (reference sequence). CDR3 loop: CSARETTSGGAGEQFF. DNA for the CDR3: TGCAGTGCTAGAGAGACGACTAGCGGGGGGGCAGGCGAGCAGTTCTTC.

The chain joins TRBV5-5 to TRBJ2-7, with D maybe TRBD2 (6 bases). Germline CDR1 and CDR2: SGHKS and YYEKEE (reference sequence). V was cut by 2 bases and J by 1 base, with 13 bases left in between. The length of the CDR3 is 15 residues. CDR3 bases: TGTGCCAGCAGCTTCCTGCCGGAGGGGTCCTACGAGCAGTACTTC. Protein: CASSFLPEGSYEQYF.

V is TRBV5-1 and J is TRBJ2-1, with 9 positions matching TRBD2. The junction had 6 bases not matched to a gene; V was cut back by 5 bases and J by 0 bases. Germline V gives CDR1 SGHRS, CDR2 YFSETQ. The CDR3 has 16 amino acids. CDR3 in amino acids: CASRPVSGSSYNEQFF. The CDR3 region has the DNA TGCGCCAGCAGACCTGTTAGCGGGAGCTCCTACAATGAGCAGTTCTTC.

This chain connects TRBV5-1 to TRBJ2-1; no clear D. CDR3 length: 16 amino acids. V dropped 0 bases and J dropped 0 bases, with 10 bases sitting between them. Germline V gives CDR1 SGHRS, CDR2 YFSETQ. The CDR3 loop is CASSLALSTSYNEQFF. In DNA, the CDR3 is TGCGCCAGCAGCTTGGCCTTGTCTACCTCCTACAATGAGCAGTTCTTC.

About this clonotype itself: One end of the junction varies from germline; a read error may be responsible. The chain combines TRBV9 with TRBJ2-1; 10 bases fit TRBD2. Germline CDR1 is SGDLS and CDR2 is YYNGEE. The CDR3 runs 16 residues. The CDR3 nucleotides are TGTGCCAGCAGCGTAGTCCCTAGCGGGGGCTGGAATGAGCAGTCCTTC. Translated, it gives CASSVVPSGGWNEQSF. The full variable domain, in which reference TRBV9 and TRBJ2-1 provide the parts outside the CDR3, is DSGVTQTPKHLITATGQRVTLRCSPRSGDLSVYWYQQSLDQGLQFLIQYYNGEERAKGNILERFSAQQFPDLHSELNLSSLELGDSALYFCASSVVPSGGWNEQSFGPGTRLTVL.

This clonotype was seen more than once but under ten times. Here the CDR3 DNA reads TGTGCCAGCAGTCTTGCCACCCGAGAGACCCAGTACTTC. Its translation is CASSLATRETQYF. The rearrangement joins TRBV28 to TRBJ2-5; D is unresolved. This CDR3 contains 13 residues. Germline lookup yields CDR1 MDHEN and CDR2 SYDVKM. V gave up 5 bases and J gave up 4 bases, with 11 bases separating them.